The 5 T cell receptor beta chains in this list originate from one sample, sequenced in a study of blood T cell repertoires in COVID-19. TCRdb's copy holds only in-frame clones and misses some; the assay was immunoSEQ multiplex PCR. The sample consists of about 160,000 clones, approximately 81% of them appearing once. Material: peripheral blood. All receptors derive from a human donor with acute or convalescent COVID-19. The donor label of this sample is uncertain.

In its sample, this clone was seen once. The chain carries TRBV7-2 and TRBJ1-5; 8 bases map to TRBD1. CDR1 and CDR2 from the germline V gene are SGHTA and FQGNSA. Germline trimming cut 5 bases from V and 5 bases from J; bases unmatched to any gene: 8. This CDR3 is built from 15 residues. CDR3 DNA sequence: TGTGCCAGCAGCCCTAGGACAGGGCTTTATCAGCCCCAGCATTTT. Translating it yields CASSPRTGLYQPQHF.

J is TRBJ2-5 and V is TRBV6-6; 10 positions agree with TRBD2. The CDR3 consists of 15 residues. With 4 bases clipped from V and 3 bases from J, the junction kept 5 bases outside the gene matches. Per the germline V gene, CDR1 is MNHNY and CDR2 is SVGAGI (reference sequence). The CDR3 spells CASSLPAGGKETQYF. The CDR3 DNA reads TGTGCCAGCAGTTTGCCAGCGGGGGGGAAAGAGACCCAGTACTTC.

A note on this clone: Sequence at one end of the junction differs from germline and may be a read error. The chain carries TRBV7-2 and TRBJ1-1; D gene unclear. This CDR3 region has 11 residues. Germline lookup yields CDR1 SGHTA and CDR2 FQGNSA. CDR3 in DNA: TGTGCCAGCACGAATGGGAAGGGAGGTACCTTT. As protein: CASTNGKGGTF.

The chain carries TRBV11-1 and TRBJ2-7, with TRBD1 identical over 8 bases. The CDR3 spans 13 residues. Germline CDR1 and CDR2: SGHAT and FQDESV (reference sequence). Trimming cost V 5 bases and J 7 bases; bases outside gene matches: 7. The CDR3 DNA reads TGTGCCAGCAGCCATGGACAGGGCCAAGAGCAGTACTTC. This encodes CASSHGQGQEQYF.

The V and J genes are TRBV9 and TRBJ2-3; tentatively, D is TRBD1 (6 bases). Between the trimmed V and J ends, which lost 2 bases and 2 bases, there was a span of 12 bases. CDR3 length: 15 amino acids. The germline CDR1 and CDR2 sequences are SGDLS and YYNGEE. This chain's CDR3 is CASSVRGRVTDTQYF. The CDR3 DNA sequence: TGTGCCAGCAGCGTTAGGGGGAGAGTCACAGATACGCAGTATTTT. Using reference TRBV9 and TRBJ2-3 for the parts outside the CDR3, the full variable domain is DSGVTQTPKHLITATGQRVTLRCSPRSGDLSVYWYQQSLDQGLQFLIQYYNGEERAKGNILERFSAQQFPDLHSELNLSSLELGDSALYFCASSVRGRVTDTQYFGPGTRLTVL.